This is a list of T cell receptor beta chains from one sample in a study of regulatory T cells in long-lasting Graves disease. TCRdb called the multiplex PCR reads again in MiXCR, with one record for every CDR3 protein. This table holds more than 650,000 distinct CDR3 sequences, around 30% found once. The sequenced sample was peripheral blood mononuclear cells (PBMCs), obtained when the disease was refractory, from a patient treated with antithyroid drugs. The receptor set was obtained from a female donor with Graves disease. The CDR3 runs from the conserved cysteine through the conserved F or W. The D gene is left open where the match is weak. Not all rows give a size; the values are once, few, many and, for expanded clones, a class.

cdr3_nt cdr3_aa clone_size v_call cdr3_length d_call j_call
TGTGCCAGCAGCCAAGAAGGGTCAAAGGAAAACATTCAGTACTTC CASSQEGSKENIQYF few TRBV4-2 15 - TRBJ2-4
TGTGCCAGCAGTTTATTTGACGGGAACACTGAAGCTTTCTTT CASSLFDGNTEAFF - TRBV28 14 - TRBJ1-1
TGTGCCAGCAGTTACGGGACAGGGCGAAAGAATCAGCCCCAGCATTTT CASSYGTGRKNQPQHF - TRBV6-5 16 TRBD1 TRBJ1-5
TGTGCCAGCAGCATGGGACAGCAAGAGACCCAGTACTTC CASSMGQQETQYF many TRBV11-2 13 TRBD1 TRBJ2-5
TGTGCCAGCAGCTTAGCAGGCATTACTGAAGCTTTCTTT CASSLAGITEAFF - TRBV7-2 13 - TRBJ1-1
TGCAGTGCTAGAGATGGAGGCGGGGAGCTGTTTTTT CSARDGGGELFF many TRBV20-1 12 - TRBJ2-2
TGTGCCATCACCCCCGGGGCCCTGGGTAACTATGGCTACACCTTC CAITPGALGNYGYTF few TRBV10-3 15 - TRBJ1-2
TGTGCCAGCTCCGACGGGGGGCAAGACGAGCAGTACTTC CASSDGGQDEQYF - TRBV6-1 13 - TRBJ2-7
TGTGCCAGCAGTTTCAATCAGGGGCTCAAGATCTTC CASSFNQGLKIF - TRBV12-3/TRBV12-4 12 - TRBJ2-1
TGTGCCAGTACCGTCGACAGGGTTGGAGGCTACACCTTC CASTVDRVGGYTF many TRBV11-2 13 TRBD1 TRBJ1-2
TGCAGCGTTGCCCTAGCGGGAGGGCTCGAGCAGTACTTC CSVALAGGLEQYF many TRBV29-1 13 TRBD2 TRBJ2-7
TGCAGTGCTAGAAGAGAGGGGGTAGGCCAGTACTTC CSARREGVGQYF - TRBV20-1 12 - TRBJ2-5
TGTGCCAGCAGCTTAGTGGGACAGGGCATGAACACTGAAGCTTTCTTT CASSLVGQGMNTEAFF few TRBV7-9 16 TRBD1 TRBJ1-1
TGCAGCGTTGAAGATACAGTTCGGGCTTTCTTT CSVEDTVRAFF - TRBV29-1 11 - TRBJ1-1
TGTGCCAGCAGCCAAGACGCGGACAGGAAAAATGAAAAACTGTTTTTT CASSQDADRKNEKLFF few TRBV3-1 16 TRBD1 TRBJ1-4
TGTGCCAGCAGTTCCGGACAGCCCAGGCGCAATCAGCCCCAGCATTTT CASSSGQPRRNQPQHF few TRBV27 16 - TRBJ1-5
TGTGCCAGCAGCGCCGTCGGAGGGAGAGCTGAAGCTTTCTTT CASSAVGGRAEAFF many TRBV2 14 - TRBJ1-1
TGTGCCAGCAGCGTACAGGGGTCCTATGGCTACACCTTC CASSVQGSYGYTF few TRBV9 13 - TRBJ1-2
TGTGCCAGCAGCTTAGTCCAGGGGGCTGCCGAGCAGTACTTC CASSLVQGAAEQYF - TRBV7-9 14 TRBD1 TRBJ2-7
TGTGCCAGCAGCAGGGACGTGACTGAAGCTTTCTTT CASSRDVTEAFF few TRBV7-9 12 - TRBJ1-1
TGTGCGAGCAGGCGGTATGGCTACACCTTC CASRRYGYTF few TRBV2 10 - TRBJ1-2